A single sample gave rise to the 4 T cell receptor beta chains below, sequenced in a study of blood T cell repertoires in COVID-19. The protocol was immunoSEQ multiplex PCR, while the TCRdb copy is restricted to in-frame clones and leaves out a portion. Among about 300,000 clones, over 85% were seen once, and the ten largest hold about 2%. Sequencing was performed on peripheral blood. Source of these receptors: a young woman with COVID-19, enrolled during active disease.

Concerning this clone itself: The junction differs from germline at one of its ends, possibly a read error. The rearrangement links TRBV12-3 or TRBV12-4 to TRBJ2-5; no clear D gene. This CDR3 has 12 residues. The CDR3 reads CASSFPQATQYF. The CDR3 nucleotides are TGTGCCAGCAGTTTCCCCCAAGCGACCCAGTACTTC.

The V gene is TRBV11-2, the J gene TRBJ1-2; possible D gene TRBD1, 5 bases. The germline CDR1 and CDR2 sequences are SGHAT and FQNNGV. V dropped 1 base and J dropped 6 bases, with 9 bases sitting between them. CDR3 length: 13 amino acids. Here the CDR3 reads CASSLGQINGYTF. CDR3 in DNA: TGTGCCAGCAGCTTAGGACAGATTAATGGCTACACCTTC.

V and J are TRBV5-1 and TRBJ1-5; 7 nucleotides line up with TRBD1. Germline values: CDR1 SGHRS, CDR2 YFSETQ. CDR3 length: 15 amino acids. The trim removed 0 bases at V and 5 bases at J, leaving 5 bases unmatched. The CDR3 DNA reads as TGCGCCAGCAGCTTGGCTTCAGGGGGTCATCAGCCCCAGCATTTT. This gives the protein CASSLASGGHQPQHF.

CDR3 bases: TGTGCCAAGCAAAGATCGACAGGGAGGACAGATACGCAGTATTTT. Translating it yields CAKQRSTGRTDTQYF. The chain joins TRBV3-1 (or the pseudogene TRBV3-2) to TRBJ2-3; D is perhaps TRBD1 (7 bases). CDR1 is LGHDT and CDR2 is YNNKEL in the germline V gene (reference sequence). Trimming cost V 10 bases and J 3 bases, with 20 bases left between them. The CDR3 is made up of 15 amino acids.